This record concerns one T cell receptor (beta chain) sequence. Its antigen remains undetermined. Base qualities were left out, and no much larger clone turns up one base away. Library creation used the immunoSEQ multiplex PCR assay. TCRdb stores this immuneACCESS table with in-frame sequences only. Part of the clones is absent; in the studies checked, under half of the shortfall reflects unresolved V genes, and no reason is known for the rest. This sample is represented by about 140,000 clones; around 94% of them were singletons. Together, the top ten hold roughly 14% of the sample. The sample originates from a study of control samples from healthy donors and cancer patients (dated by TCRdb to 2020 to 2021). From a lookup of the germline V gene (reference sequence), CDR1 and CDR2 are PRHDT and FYEKMQ. Reading from cysteine to phenylalanine, the CDR3 counts 11 amino acids. Only CDR3 DNA is held: 33 bases, read in frame from base 1. V sheds 6 bases and J sheds 7 bases, leaving 7 bases between their ends.

Material for sequencing was blood. In this chain, TRBV13 is recombined with TRBJ2-1; the D gene lacks a confident call. The sequence derives from a man aged 40-49 years in good health. The CDR3 reads CASRSRNEQFF. The DNA sequence is TGTGCCAGCAGGTCTAGGAATGAGCAGTTCTTC. Reference TRBV13 and TRBJ2-1 genes cover what lies past the CDR3, so the full variable domain is AAGVIQSPRHLIKEKRETATLKCYPIPRHDTVYWYQQGPGQDPQFLISFYEKMQSDKGSIPDRFSAQQFSDYHSELNMSSLELGDSALYFCASRSRNEQFFGPGTRLTVL.